The 25 T cell receptor beta chains in this list originate from one sample, sequenced in a study of human T cells and chemical hapten exposure. Time point defined: pre-sensitization, week 0. Treatment reported: therapeutic diphenylcyclopropenone sensitization with weekly scalp DPC. TCRdb re-analysed the RACE reads in MiXCR, keeping a single row per CDR3 protein. The top ten hold 2.8% of the sample, which has around 120,000 distinct CDR3 sequences, about 13% seen once. The sample in question was whole blood, obtained in connection with sensitization to the hapten diphenylcyclopropenone (DPC). These receptors came from a woman aged 18 to 35 with alopecia areata. Some clones in this sample may be carry-over from other donors' samples.

The table lists this clonotype with a few counts. The chain uses TRBV5-1 and TRBJ2-3; 15 bases align to TRBD2. This CDR3 comprises 18 residues. In germline, CDR1 is SGHRS, CDR2 YFSETQ. J gave up 0 bases and V 3 bases, and 5 bases lay outside the gene matches. The CDR3 here is CASSSGLAGGYSTDTQYF. CDR3 nucleotide sequence: TGCGCCAGCAGCTCGGGACTAGCGGGGGGATATAGCACAGATACGCAGTATTTT.

The V call is TRBV6-1, the J call TRBJ1-4; 7 nucleotides match TRBD1. CDR1 is MNHNS and CDR2 is SASEGT in the germline V gene. The CDR3 is 15 amino acids. The ends lost 1 base at V and 7 bases at J; junction bases unmatched: 6. The CDR3 DNA sequence: TGTGCCAGCAGTGAAGTTCAGGGGGGCTTTGAAAAACTGTTTTTT. Amino acid sequence: CASSEVQGGFEKLFF.

This clonotype appeared many times. The gene calls are TRBV7-2 and TRBJ1-3; weak D call: TRBD1 (6 bases). In germline, CDR1 is SGHTA, CDR2 FQGNSA. This CDR3 has 15 residues. Trimming removed 2 bases at V and 2 bases at J, with 10 bases between. In DNA form, the CDR3 reads TGTGCCAGCAGCTTACAGGGGACTACTGGAAACACCATATATTTT. This codes for CASSLQGTTGNTIYF.

This clonotype appeared a few times. V and J are TRBV4-3 and TRBJ2-1; D ambiguous. This CDR3 region has 12 residues. The ends were cut back, 4 bases at V and 12 bases at J, with 13 bases in the middle. Looked up from germline, CDR1 is LGHNA and CDR2 is YSLEER. CDR3: CASSPSHGGQFF. For the CDR3, the DNA is TGCGCCAGCAGCCCCTCTCACGGTGGGCAGTTCTTC.

This clonotype was seen many times. This chain uses TRBV20-1 with TRBJ1-1; D is unresolved. Germline CDR1 DFQATT, CDR2 SNEGSKA (reference sequence). The CDR3 length is 15 residues. V lost 1 base and J lost 1, with 13 bases in between. The CDR3 sequence: CSARVGINSNTEAFF. In nucleotides, the CDR3 is TGCAGTGCTAGAGTGGGGATAAACTCGAACACTGAAGCTTTCTTT.

The V call is TRBV3-1, the J call TRBJ2-1; a weak D match, TRBD1 (6 bases). V was shortened by 0 bases and J by 10 bases, with 10 bases between the two germline ends. The V gene's germline CDR1 is LGHDT and CDR2 YNNKEL (reference sequence). The CDR3 spans 13 residues. The CDR3: CASSQDAGTEQFF. The CDR3 DNA reads as TGTGCCAGCAGCCAAGACGCCGGGACAGAGCAGTTCTTC.

This clonotype occurred many times. V and J are TRBV12-5 and TRBJ2-3; 10 positions agree with TRBD2. Trimming at V came to 6 bases and at J to 3 bases, leaving 3 bases not matched to a gene. Germline CDR1 reads LGHNT; CDR2 reads FRNRAP. The CDR3 length is 14 residues. This CDR3 reads CASGLAGGTDTQYF. DNA of the CDR3: TGTGCTAGTGGATTAGCGGGGGGTACAGATACGCAGTATTTT. Looking up the rest from reference TRBV12-5 and TRBJ2-3 gives the full variable domain: DARVTQTPRHKVTEMGQEVTMRCQPILGHNTVFWYRQTMMQGLELLAYFRNRAPLDDSGMPKDRFSAEMPDATLATLKIQPSEPRDSAVYFCASGLAGGTDTQYFGPGTRLTVL.

This chain uses TRBV3-1 with TRBJ2-2; D is possibly TRBD1 or TRBD2 (6 bases each). V was pared by 6 bases and J by 3 bases, with 11 bases between. Per the germline V gene, CDR1 is LGHDT and CDR2 is YNNKEL (reference sequence). The CDR3 is made up of 14 amino acids. CDR3 nucleotides: TGTGCCAGCAGGCCTCGGGGGCACACCGGGGAGCTGTTTTTT. Its translation is CASRPRGHTGELFF.

The chain has TRBV27 and TRBJ2-7, with 7 bases aligning to TRBD2. The CDR3 is made up of 14 amino acids. Germline V gene data show CDR1 as MNHEY and CDR2 as SMNVEV (reference sequence). With 2 bases clipped from V and 2 bases from J, the junction kept 3 bases outside the gene matches. Here the CDR3 DNA reads TGTGCCAGCAGTTTAAACGGGGGGACCTACGAGCAGTACTTC. It specifies CASSLNGGTYEQYF.

At least ten counts were recorded for this clonotype. This sequence joins TRBV7-9 and TRBJ2-7; 8 nucleotides match TRBD1. This CDR3 has 16 amino acids. Per germline, CDR1 SEHNR and CDR2 FQNEAQ (reference sequence). V trimming: 5 bases; J trimming: 3 bases; junction bases outside the gene matches: 12. In nucleotides, the CDR3 is TGTGCCAGCAGCCAGCAGGGGACAGGTTCCAACTACGAGCAGTACTTC. Its protein is CASSQQGTGSNYEQYF.

This clonotype was seen a few times. The CDR3 region is CASSFPGLATDTQYF. In DNA, the CDR3 is TGTGCCAGCAGTTTCCCGGGACTTGCCACAGATACGCAGTATTTT. The rearrangement links TRBV12-3 or TRBV12-4 to TRBJ2-3; tentatively, D is TRBD2 (6 bases). V lost 3 bases to trimming and J lost 2 bases, with 12 bases between them. The CDR3 extends over 15 amino acids.

This clonotype has more than one count but fewer than ten. CDR3 residues: CSAVGDRGLDEQYF. The DNA of the CDR3 is TGCAGTGCTGTTGGGGACAGGGGGTTAGACGAGCAGTACTTC. This chain joins TRBV20-1 and TRBJ2-7; TRBD1 aligns across 11 bases. This CDR3 has 14 residues. The J segment lost 5 bases and the V segment lost 5 bases, leaving 8 bases of the junction unmatched. The germline CDR1 and CDR2 sequences are DFQATT and SNEGSKA (reference sequence).

This clonotype appeared a few times. The V and J genes are TRBV29-1 and TRBJ2-5; D tentatively fits TRBD1 or TRBD2 (5 bases each). The CDR3 totals 16 residues. Germline CDR1 and CDR2: SQVTM and ANQGSEA. Trimming stripped 2 bases from V and 5 bases from J, with 21 bases between. This CDR3 is CSVERPKGLGMETQYF. CDR3 in DNA: TGCAGCGTTGAAAGGCCGAAGGGGCTCGGGATGGAGACCCAGTACTTC.

This clonotype was detected ten times or more. The gene calls are TRBV4-3 and TRBJ2-7; 7 bases are shared with TRBD1. CDR3 length: 15 residues. Trimming took 1 base from V and 2 from J; bases not matched to a gene: 5. The germline V gene encodes CDR1 LGHNA and CDR2 YSLEER. For the CDR3, the DNA is TGCGCCAGCAGCCAAGTGGCGACAGGGACCTACGAGCAGTACTTC. Its protein is CASSQVATGTYEQYF.

This clonotype was observed a handful of times. The chain has TRBV28 and TRBJ1-1; TRBD1 is a possible D gene (5 bases). The CDR3 runs 12 residues. Per germline, CDR1 MDHEN and CDR2 SYDVKM. Trimming pared 6 bases from V and 7 bases from J, leaving 12 bases between. CDR3 loop: CASRDGAIEAFF. Written as DNA, the CDR3 is TGTGCCAGCAGGGATGGGGCGATTGAAGCTTTCTTT.

This clonotype was seen at least ten times. The CDR3 nucleotides read TGCAGTGCTAGTCCCCAAGCAGGGGCGAACACCGGGGAGCTGTTTTTT. Amino acid sequence: CSASPQAGANTGELFF. The chain couples TRBV20-1 to TRBJ2-2; D might be TRBD1 (6 bases). The CDR3 has 16 residues. Germline assignment: CDR1 DFQATT and CDR2 SNEGSKA (reference sequence). V gave up 3 bases and J gave up 0 bases, with 14 bases separating them.

This clonotype was counted only a few times. This sequence joins TRBV18 and TRBJ2-7; D possibly corresponds to TRBD1 (5 bases). The CDR3 is 14 amino acids. Germline CDR1 reads KGHSH; CDR2 reads LQKENI. Trimming pared 4 bases from V and 1 base from J, leaving 11 bases between. The CDR3: CASSLSTVSYEQYF. DNA for the CDR3: TGTGCCAGCTCACTCTCGACAGTATCCTACGAGCAGTACTTC.

This clonotype was seen at least ten times. V and J are TRBV6-2 or TRBV6-3 and TRBJ2-3; perhaps TRBD1 as D (5 bases). The V gene lost 2 bases and the J gene lost 2 bases, with 11 bases spanning the gap. CDR1 MNHEY and CDR2 SVGEGT come from the germline V gene. The CDR3 is made up of 15 amino acids. Here the CDR3 reads CASSYLPGFTDTQYF. The CDR3 DNA follows: TGTGCCAGCAGTTACCTCCCAGGGTTCACAGATACGCAGTATTTT.

This clonotype has only a few counts. The J gene is TRBJ1-5, the V gene TRBV30; no reliable D call. The CDR3 is 15 amino acids. Germline V CDR1 and CDR2: GTSNPN, SVGIG (reference sequence). V was trimmed by 4 bases and J by 3 bases, leaving 16 bases between them. The CDR3 nucleotides read TGTGCCTGGACCCTCGGCTCCTCCAACAATCAGCCCCAGCATTTT. The encoded protein is CAWTLGSSNNQPQHF.

The rearrangement joins TRBV6-5 to TRBJ2-7; 9 positions agree with TRBD2. CDR3 length equals 19 residues. The junction had 20 bases not matched to a gene; V was cut back by 7 bases and J by 1 base. Germline CDR1 MNHEY, CDR2 SVGAGI. CDR3 DNA: TGTGCCAGCATGGTTAGGGCTAGCGGGGCCCTGGCGGTATCCTACGAGCAGTACTTC. It yields the protein CASMVRASGALAVSYEQYF.

The sample holds a few counts of this clonotype. This chain links TRBV7-2 with TRBJ1-6, with D possibly being TRBD1 (5 bases). Germline-derived CDR1 and CDR2 are SGHTA and FQGNSA. Trimming removed 1 base from V and 0 bases from J, with 7 bases in between. CDR3 length: 16 amino acids. The CDR3 DNA follows: TGTGCCAGCAGCTTAGGGGGGAGCTCCTATAATTCACCCCTCCACTTT. It specifies CASSLGGSSYNSPLHF.

This chain uses TRBV6-2 or TRBV6-3 with TRBJ2-1; 8 bases fit TRBD2. This CDR3 spans 16 amino acids. The V segment lost 2 bases and the J segment 0 bases; nucleotides outside the gene matches: 3. Germline CDR1 MNHEY, CDR2 SVGEGT. CDR3 sequence: CASSYRGGSSYNEQFF. The CDR3 DNA is TGTGCCAGCAGTTACCGGGGGGGGAGCTCCTACAATGAGCAGTTCTTC.

This clonotype was seen ten or more times. CDR3 coding DNA: TGTGCCAGCAGCCGTAACAAGCGGGGGGAAGAGACCCAGTACTTC. Its translation: CASSRNKRGEETQYF. This rearrangement joins TRBV7-9 to TRBJ2-5, with TRBD2 matching 9 bases. CDR3 size: 15 residues. Germline CDR1 reads SEHNR; CDR2 reads FQNEAQ (reference sequence). V shed 5 bases and J 3 bases; nucleotides not matched to a gene: 7.

The V call is TRBV6-2 or TRBV6-3, the J call TRBJ1-1; D remains unclear. Trimming removed 7 bases from V and 3 bases from J, with 6 bases in between. The CDR3 runs 11 residues. The germline V gene has CDR1 MNHEY and CDR2 SVGEGT. This CDR3 is CASTRYTEAFF. CDR3 DNA: TGTGCCAGCACAAGGTACACTGAAGCTTTCTTT.

There are a few counts of this clonotype. The chain is built from TRBV5-5 and TRBJ2-5; 16 bases match TRBD2. Per germline, CDR1 SGHKS and CDR2 YYEKEE (reference sequence). The CDR3 runs 17 residues. The V gene end was trimmed by 4 bases and the J gene end by 4 bases; junction bases not matched to a gene: 7. The CDR3 sequence is CASSVMGLAGGRETQYF. The DNA of the CDR3 is TGTGCCAGCAGCGTTATGGGACTAGCGGGGGGGCGAGAGACCCAGTACTTC.